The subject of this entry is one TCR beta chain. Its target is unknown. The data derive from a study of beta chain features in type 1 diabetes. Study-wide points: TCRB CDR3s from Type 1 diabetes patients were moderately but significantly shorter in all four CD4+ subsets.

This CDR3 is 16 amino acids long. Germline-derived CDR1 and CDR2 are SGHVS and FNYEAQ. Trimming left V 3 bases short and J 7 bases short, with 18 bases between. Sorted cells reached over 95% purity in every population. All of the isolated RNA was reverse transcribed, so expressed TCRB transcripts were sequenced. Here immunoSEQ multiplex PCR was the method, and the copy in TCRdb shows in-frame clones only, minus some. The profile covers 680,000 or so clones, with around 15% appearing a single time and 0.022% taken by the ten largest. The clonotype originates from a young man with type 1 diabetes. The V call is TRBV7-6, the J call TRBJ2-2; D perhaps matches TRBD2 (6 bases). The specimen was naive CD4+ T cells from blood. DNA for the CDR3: TGTGCCAGCAGCTTCGGTGGAGGGATCGTCAGCGGGGAGCTGTTTTTT. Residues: CASSFGGGIVSGELFF.